The 4 T cell receptor beta chains below come from one sample, sequenced in a study of regulatory T cells in long-lasting Graves disease. Time point noted: persistent/refractory GD, antithyroid drugs over 5 years with positive TRAb. From RNA extracted from PBMCs, the TCR library was made. For TCR beta, libraries came from iRepertoire HTBI primers and Arm-PCR of CDR3 regions. TCRdb analysed the multiplex PCR reads with MiXCR anew, one entry per CDR3 protein. The sample carries 400,000 to 600,000 distinct CDR3 sequences, about 22% recorded once. The material was peripheral blood mononuclear cells (PBMCs), obtained when the disease was refractory, from a patient treated with antithyroid drugs. Source of these receptors: a female donor with Graves disease.

The table lists this clonotype with a few counts. The chain employs TRBV28 and TRBJ1-5; TRBD1 matches 8 bases. CDR3 length: 14 amino acids. Trimming at V came to 7 bases and at J to 5 bases, leaving 7 bases not matched to a gene. CDR1 MDHEN and CDR2 SYDVKM come from the germline V gene. DNA for the CDR3: TGTGCCAGCAAGACAGGGGCGGTACATCAGCCCCAGCATTTT. It is translated as CASKTGAVHQPQHF.

This clonotype was picked up many times. This CDR3 is CASSEASEQYF. In DNA form, the CDR3 reads TGTGCCAGCAGTGAAGCAAGCGAGCAGTACTTC. This chain links TRBV2 with TRBJ2-7, with D hard to call. The CDR3 has 11 residues. The V gene lost 0 bases and the J gene lost 6 bases, with 3 bases spanning the gap. Germline CDR1 is SNHLY and CDR2 is FYNNEI.

V and J are TRBV5-1 and TRBJ1-4; tentatively, D is TRBD1 (5 bases). This CDR3 is 15 amino acids long. Trimming removed 4 bases from V and 2 bases from J, with 12 bases in between. CDR1 and CDR2 (germline): SGHRS, YFSETQ. CDR3 residues: CASSPGGETNEKLFF. The CDR3 DNA sequence: TGCGCCAGCAGCCCGGGGGGAGAGACTAATGAAAAACTGTTTTTT.

This clonotype has at least ten counts. The J gene is TRBJ2-2, the V gene TRBV20-1, with a weak D call TRBD1 (6 bases). The CDR3 runs 14 residues. In germline, CDR1 is DFQATT, CDR2 SNEGSKA (reference sequence). Trimming removed 3 bases at V and 4 bases at J, with 12 bases between. In nucleotides, the CDR3 is TGCAGTGCTAGTCCAACAGGGACCACCGGGGAGCTGTTTTTT. Residues: CSASPTGTTGELFF.